The 3 T cell receptor beta chains below all came from one sample that was sequenced in a study of graft-versus-host responses after intestinal transplantation. With roughly 200,000 irradiated, violet-dye-labeled stimulator cells, roughly 200,000 CFSE-labeled responder cells were plated. Sequencing used immunoSEQ multiplex PCR; TCRdb keeps in-frame clones, though not all of them. This table has tens of thousands of clones, less than 40% appearing once. The sequencing used alloreactive CD8+ T cells from a mixed lymphocyte reaction culture, collected before intestinal transplant. Subset indicated: CFSE-low proliferating T cells sorted from roughly six-day pre-transplant mixed lymphocyte reaction (GvH or HvG direction). These receptors came from a human patient who received an intestinal transplant.

The chain links TRBV29-1 to TRBJ2-1; TRBD2 aligns across 10 bases. J was trimmed by 8 bases and V by 2 bases; bases with no gene match: 9. The CDR3 is 15 amino acids. Germline CDR1 SQVTM, CDR2 ANQGSEA. The CDR3, as DNA: TGCAGCGTTGAACCTCGGGGACTAGCGTCCGATGAGCAGTTCTTC. Translation: CSVEPRGLASDEQFF.

The CDR3: CSVPGQGVEQYF. CDR3 DNA sequence: TGCAGCGTGCCGGGACAGGGTGTCGAGCAGTACTTC. V is TRBV29-1 and J is TRBJ2-7; 9 bases agree with TRBD1. V dropped 6 bases and J dropped 6; count of bases not matched to a gene: 6. The CDR3 covers 12 residues. Germline CDR1 SQVTM, CDR2 ANQGSEA.

This clone showed up just a few times. V usage is TRBV7-9 and J usage is TRBJ2-7, with D unresolved. CDR1 is SEHNR, CDR2 FQNEAQ, per germline (reference sequence). V was clipped by 1 base and J by 7 bases, with 11 bases between them. This CDR3 is built from 13 residues. Here the CDR3 DNA reads TGTGCCAGCAGCTTAGGGGGTAGCAGGGAGCAGTACTTC. It encodes CASSLGGSREQYF.